The 32 T cell receptor beta chains reported below all come from one sample, sequenced in a study of quantifying T cell responses using KT2 cells (dated by TCRdb to about 2017). Concerning the study at large: RNA was DNase-treated and reverse transcribed with TCR alpha and beta constant-region primers, mostly using SuperScript III.

Library creation used UMI-ligation and nested PCR. Reads for this sample came from an Illumina MiSeq. A single-stranded oligonucleotide carrying the Illumina SP2 sequence and a UMI was ligated to the cDNA 3' end using T4 RNA ligase 1. PCR1 ran three to four cycles (98°C 15 s, 69°C 30 s, 72°C 40 s); the beta primer was an equimolar mix of RC1.1 and RC1.2 covering TRBC1 and TRBC2. The public reads were reprocessed in TCRdb via fastp at Q25 and MiXCR, keeping in-frame beta chains. One record per CDR3 amino acid sequence lists the most common genes and DNA. The sample profile shows about 32,000 distinct CDR3 sequences; about 7.1% of them were found once. Together, the top ten hold around 14% of the sample. Sequenced sample: PBMCs spiked with cells of the T cell clone KT2. Every receptor here comes from a human donor.

The sample holds many counts of this clonotype. The chain has TRBV20-1 and TRBJ1-1; no definite D call. Germline-derived CDR1 and CDR2 are DFQATT and SNEGSKA (reference sequence). V lost 2 bases and J lost 4, with 8 bases in between. The CDR3 runs 12 residues. This CDR3 reads CSARRSGTEAFF. The DNA for the CDR3 is TGCAGTGCTAGAAGGTCAGGCACTGAAGCTTTCTTT.

The chain joins TRBV4-1 to TRBJ1-4; possibly TRBD1 for D (5 bases). The CDR3 runs 16 residues. With 3 bases removed from V and 7 bases from J, the gap between germline ends came to 18 bases. CDR1 and CDR2 (germline): MGHRA, YSYEKL. The CDR3 nucleotides are TGCGCCAGCAGCCAGCGCCCCGGGGGAGAAGGTGAAAAACTGTTTTTT. It encodes CASSQRPGGEGEKLFF.

This clonotype has just a few counts. V gene TRBV11-2 combines with J gene TRBJ2-7, with D uncertain. CDR3 length equals 14 residues. CDR1 is SGHAT, CDR2 FQNNGV, per germline. V lost 5 bases and J lost 1, with 12 bases in between. CDR3 loop: CASSPRDESYEQYF. The CDR3 DNA reads TGTGCCAGCAGCCCCCGAGACGAGTCCTACGAGCAGTACTTC.

This sequence joins TRBV6-1 and TRBJ1-1; D uncertain. CDR1 is MNHNS, CDR2 SASEGT, per germline. Trimming pared 2 bases from V and 6 bases from J, leaving 10 bases between. CDR3 length: 13 amino acids. The CDR3 sequence is CASSESARPEAFF. The DNA of the CDR3 is TGTGCCAGCAGTGAATCTGCCAGGCCTGAAGCTTTCTTT.

The table lists this clonotype with a few counts. The V call is TRBV16, the J call TRBJ1-1; a possible D gene is TRBD1 (5 bases). The CDR3 sequence is 15 residues long. Germline values: CDR1 KGHSY, CDR2 FQNENV. Trimming stripped 0 bases from V and 4 bases from J, with 12 bases between. The CDR3 nucleotides read TGTGCCAGCAGCCAATCTCAGGGATTTGGCACTGAAGCTTTCTTT. Its protein is CASSQSQGFGTEAFF.

The rearrangement joins TRBV14 to TRBJ2-7; D not certain. Germline V lookup: CDR1 SGHDN, CDR2 FVKESK. Trimming took 4 bases from V and 0 from J, leaving 13 bases between them. This CDR3 comprises 15 residues. The CDR3 reads CASSRRSTGSYEQYF. CDR3 coding DNA: TGTGCCAGCAGCCGCCGCTCGACGGGCTCCTACGAGCAGTACTTC.

A few counts support this clonotype. This chain connects TRBV9 to TRBJ2-2; D remains unclear. This CDR3 is built from 12 residues. Trimming removed 4 bases at V and 3 bases at J, with 4 bases between. Germline V CDR1 and CDR2: SGDLS, YYNGEE. The CDR3 DNA reads as TGTGCCAGCAGCCCCCACACCGGGGAGCTGTTTTTT. Translation gives CASSPHTGELFF.

A word on this clonotype: This clone may be a read error of a much larger clone one base away. The final CDR3 position lacks the conserved phenylalanine or tryptophan, pointing to a likely read error. This chain links TRBV20-1 with TRBJ2-7, with 12 nucleotides matching TRBD2. Per germline, CDR1 DFQATT and CDR2 SNEGSKA (reference sequence). CDR3 size: 15 residues. The ends lost 4 bases at V and 0 bases at J; junction bases unmatched: 4. The CDR3 protein is CSANGLAGYSYEQYL. The CDR3 DNA follows: TGCAGTGCTAATGGACTAGCGGGATACTCCTACGAGCAGTACTTA.

This clonotype was detected only a few times. V is TRBV4-1 and J is TRBJ2-7, with D possibly TRBD2 on 5 matching bases. The CDR3 is made up of 14 amino acids. CDR1 and CDR2 from the germline V gene are MGHRA and YSYEKL. V was pared by 5 bases and J by 3 bases, with 14 bases between. For the CDR3, the DNA is TGCGCCAGCAGCTACACGTCGGGAATCTACGAGCAGTACTTC. Protein: CASSYTSGIYEQYF.

In regard to this clonotype: A much larger clone is a single base away; this may be a read error. The J gene is TRBJ2-3, the V gene TRBV10-3; perhaps TRBD2 as D (6 bases). CDR1 and CDR2 (germline): ENHRY, SYGVKD. This CDR3 has 14 residues. With 11 bases removed from V and 1 base from J, the gap between germline ends came to 16 bases. The CDR3, as DNA: TGTGCCCCCCGAGGAGGGCCCGGCACAGATACGCAGTATTTT. It specifies CAPRGGPGTDTQYF.

The V call is TRBV7-3, the J call TRBJ1-1, with no clear D. V was shortened by 4 bases and J by 8 bases, with 14 bases between the two germline ends. Germline CDR1 reads SGHTA; CDR2 reads FQGTGA. The CDR3 is 13 amino acids. The CDR3 protein is CASSSLSLREAFF. CDR3 DNA sequence: TGTGCCAGCAGCTCGCTGAGTCTCAGAGAAGCTTTCTTT.

The chain links TRBV29-1 to TRBJ2-1; no reliable D call. The CDR3 length is 15 residues. Germline V gene sequence: CDR1 SQVTM, CDR2 ANQGSEA. V was cut by 2 bases and J by 2 bases, with 13 bases left in between. This chain's CDR3 is CSVEFFPGTYNEQFF. DNA of the CDR3: TGCAGCGTTGAATTCTTCCCTGGGACCTACAATGAGCAGTTCTTC.

This clonotype has at least ten counts. V usage is TRBV12-5 and J usage is TRBJ1-1; D is uncertain. In germline, CDR1 is LGHNT, CDR2 FRNRAP. V was clipped by 5 bases and J by 7 bases, with 11 bases between them. The CDR3 runs 12 residues. The CDR3 spells CASGLRRGEAFF. The CDR3 coding sequence is TGTGCTAGTGGTCTTCGGCGGGGTGAAGCTTTCTTT.

This clonotype was counted ten times or more. The chain recombines TRBV4-3 with TRBJ1-2; maybe TRBD1 (5 bases). This CDR3 has 17 amino acids. V shed 0 bases and J shed 1 base, with 15 bases lying between them. Germline values: CDR1 LGHNA, CDR2 YSLEER. CDR3 DNA: TGCGCCAGCAGCCAAGACCCCATGGGGCAGGGTAACTATGGCTACACCTTC. Amino acid sequence: CASSQDPMGQGNYGYTF.

A few counts support this clonotype. The chain is built from TRBV27 and TRBJ1-2; D gene ambiguous. This CDR3 contains 15 residues. Trimming stripped 3 bases from V and 0 bases from J, with 11 bases between. CDR1 and CDR2 (germline): MNHEY, SMNVEV (reference sequence). The CDR3 bases are TGTGCCAGCAGTTTTATCGGGATTACTAACTATGGCTACACCTTC. This encodes CASSFIGITNYGYTF.

This clonotype was counted between two and nine times. The V and J genes are TRBV11-2 and TRBJ1-2; the D is unclear. Trimming shortened V by 5 bases and J by 5 bases, and 21 bases separated the two germline ends. In germline, CDR1 is SGHAT, CDR2 FQNNGV. This CDR3 is 16 amino acids long. CDR3 coding DNA: TGTGCCAGCAGCCAAAGGCCAACGGATCTTTTATATGGCTACACCTTC. Translated, it gives CASSQRPTDLLYGYTF.

A few counts support this clonotype. V gene TRBV13 combines with J gene TRBJ2-5; D gene unclear. Germline V gives CDR1 PRHDT, CDR2 FYEKMQ (reference sequence). This CDR3 is 13 amino acids long. With 1 base removed from V and 3 bases from J, the gap between germline ends came to 6 bases. The CDR3 DNA reads TGTGCCAGCAGCTTAGCATGGGAAGAGACCCAGTACTTC. Its translation is CASSLAWEETQYF.

There are many counts of this clonotype. CDR3 nucleotide sequence: TGTGCCAGTAGTACCCGACAGAATGAAGCTTTCTTT. As protein: CASSTRQNEAFF. The V gene is TRBV19, the J gene TRBJ1-1; perhaps TRBD1 as D (5 bases). Germline loops: CDR1 LNHDA, CDR2 SQIVND (reference sequence). Trimming shortened V by 4 bases and J by 7 bases, and 10 bases separated the two germline ends. The CDR3 loop spans 12 amino acids. The whole variable domain, remainder taken from reference TRBV19 and TRBJ1-1, is DGGITQSPKYLFRKEGQNVTLSCEQNLNHDAMYWYRQDPGQGLRLIYYSQIVNDFQKGDIAEGYSVSREKKESFPLTVTSAQKNPTAFYLCASSTRQNEAFFGQGTRLTVV.

This clonotype appeared many times. This CDR3 reads CASSPGLVAGELFF. DNA of the CDR3: TGTGCCAGCAGCCCGGGACTAGTCGCCGGGGAGCTGTTTTTT. V is TRBV11-2 and J is TRBJ2-2; 8 nucleotides line up with TRBD2. There are 14 residues in the CDR3. Germline-derived CDR1 and CDR2 are SGHAT and FQNNGV. The ends lost 5 bases at V and 6 bases at J; junction bases unmatched: 5.

This clonotype came up many times. The V and J genes are TRBV7-2 and TRBJ2-4; the D gene could be TRBD1 or TRBD2 (5 bases each). The germline gives CDR1 SGHTA, CDR2 FQGNSA. This CDR3 contains 14 residues. Trimming shortened V by 5 bases and J by 6 bases, and 14 bases separated the two germline ends. The CDR3 sequence: CASSATGTLNIQYF. CDR3 coding DNA: TGTGCCAGCAGCGCGACCGGGACCTTAAACATTCAGTACTTC.

This sequence joins TRBV27 and TRBJ2-3; D ambiguous. CDR1 is MNHEY and CDR2 is SMNVEV in the germline V gene (reference sequence). The CDR3 loop spans 13 amino acids. The V and J ends lost 5 bases and 4 bases respectively, with 10 bases between them. The CDR3: CASSPDFPDTQYF. The CDR3 DNA sequence: TGTGCCAGCAGTCCTGACTTCCCAGATACGCAGTATTTT.

This clonotype was detected ten times or more. The V and J genes are TRBV4-2 and TRBJ2-1, with TRBD2 identical over 10 bases. The CDR3 totals 15 residues. The germline CDR1 and CDR2 sequences are LGHNA and YNFKEQ. V lost 2 bases, J lost 7 bases, and 5 bases stayed unmatched. This chain's CDR3 is CASSQLGLAQNEQFF. CDR3 DNA: TGTGCCAGCAGCCAACTGGGACTAGCGCAGAATGAGCAGTTCTTC.

This clonotype was recorded once. One base away lies a much larger clone, so this may be a sequencing read error. The gene calls are TRBV2 and TRBJ1-2; D might be TRBD1 (6 bases). Germline V gene lookup returns CDR1 SNHLY and CDR2 FYNNEI. This CDR3 is built from 15 residues. In DNA form, the CDR3 reads TGTGCCAGCAGTGAACAGGGGTGGGGTGGCTATGGCTACAACTTC. Translated: CASSEQGWGGYGYNF.

At least ten counts were recorded for this clonotype. The rearrangement joins TRBV15 to TRBJ1-5; D gene unclear. The CDR3 contains 16 residues. V dropped 2 bases and J dropped 7 bases, with 18 bases sitting between them. Germline V gene lookup returns CDR1 LNHNV and CDR2 YYDKDF (reference sequence). CDR3 amino acids: CATSRRRVPGGQPQHF. For the CDR3, the DNA is TGTGCCACCAGCAGACGCCGGGTCCCCGGAGGACAGCCCCAGCATTTT.

This clonotype turned up a few times. The V gene is TRBV7-8, the J gene TRBJ1-6, with a weak D call TRBD1 (5 bases). This CDR3 has 16 amino acids. Germline CDR1 SGHVS, CDR2 FQNEAQ. The V and J ends lost 5 bases and 2 bases respectively, with 13 bases between them. This CDR3 is CASSLQGGAYNSPLHF. CDR3 DNA sequence: TGTGCCAGCAGCCTTCAGGGAGGAGCCTATAATTCACCCCTCCACTTT.

This clonotype has just a few counts. The chain joins TRBV4-3 to TRBJ2-4; 11 nucleotides line up with TRBD2. The CDR3 totals 16 residues. V lost 0 bases and J lost 9; bases outside the gene matches: 7. Germline CDR1 reads LGHNA; CDR2 reads YSLEER. DNA of the CDR3: TGCGCCAGCAGCCAAGATGGTAGCGGGAGGGCCGGCATTCAGTACTTC. Protein product: CASSQDGSGRAGIQYF.

This clonotype was observed a few times. The chain has TRBV4-1 and TRBJ2-2, with D perhaps matching TRBD1 (6 bases). Germline values: CDR1 MGHRA, CDR2 YSYEKL. Trimming cost V 4 bases and J 4 bases, with 13 bases left between them. CDR3 length equals 15 residues. The CDR3 loop is CASSLGRGGTGELFF. CDR3 bases: TGCGCCAGCAGCCTAGGCAGGGGTGGCACCGGGGAGCTGTTTTTT.

This clonotype came up many times. The chain employs TRBV5-6 and TRBJ2-1; possibly TRBD2 for D (6 bases). The CDR3 extends over 15 amino acids. V was cut by 0 bases and J by 8 bases, with 15 bases left in between. Germline CDR1 is SGHDT and CDR2 is YYEEEE. CDR3 in amino acids: CASSLDGRGLDEQFF. The CDR3 nucleotides read TGTGCCAGCAGCTTGGATGGGCGGGGTCTGGATGAGCAGTTCTTC.

The table lists this clonotype with many counts. V and J are TRBV7-2 and TRBJ2-5; D assignment may be TRBD1 or TRBD2 (5 bases each). Germline V gives CDR1 SGHTA, CDR2 FQGNSA. This CDR3 region has 15 residues. V lost 1 base, J lost 7 bases, and 16 bases lay in between. The chain's CDR3 is CASSLGTQGIGTQYF. In DNA, the CDR3 is TGTGCCAGCAGCTTAGGGACTCAGGGAATAGGGACCCAGTACTTC.

The V and J genes are TRBV7-9 and TRBJ1-6, with D tentatively TRBD1 (5 bases). The CDR3 is 14 residues long. Germline V CDR1 and CDR2: SEHNR, FQNEAQ (reference sequence). V was clipped by 6 bases and J by 5 bases, with 11 bases between them. CDR3 sequence reads: CASRGDGNNSPLHF. The CDR3 nucleotides read TGTGCCAGCAGGGGGGACGGTAATAATTCACCCCTCCACTTT.

The rearrangement joins TRBV30 to TRBJ1-1, with a tentative D call TRBD1 (5 bases). Between the trimmed V and J ends, which lost 2 bases and 8 bases, there was a span of 9 bases. The CDR3 runs 11 residues. Per the germline V gene, CDR1 is GTSNPN and CDR2 is SVGIG (reference sequence). The CDR3 here is CAWSPAGEAFF. The CDR3 DNA sequence: TGTGCCTGGAGTCCGGCAGGGGAAGCTTTCTTT.

The V and J genes are TRBV3-1 and TRBJ2-2; TRBD2 aligns across 11 bases. The ends lost 3 bases at V and 1 base at J; junction bases unmatched: 4. Germline assignment: CDR1 LGHDT and CDR2 YNNKEL (reference sequence). The CDR3 has 17 residues. CDR3 region: CASSHRTSGRNTGELFF. The CDR3, as DNA: TGTGCCAGCAGCCACAGAACTAGCGGGAGGAACACCGGGGAGCTGTTTTTT.